This record covers a single TCR beta chain. CDR3 length: 14 amino acids. V dropped 6 bases and J dropped 3; count of bases not matched to a gene: 6. Germline lookup yields CDR1 MNHEY and CDR2 SVGAGI. In the original processing: Amplified reference gene primers provided the basis for estimating nucleated cell counts. Here immunoSEQ multiplex PCR was the method, and the copy in TCRdb shows in-frame clones only, minus some. Clone size and V and J calls were adopted from that table, with D and trimming inferred from the DNA. The data contain about 130,000 clones, about 81% of them singletons. This entry comes from a study of blood T cell repertoires in COVID-19. Study-wide context: Acute and convalescent COVID-19 samples came from the United States, Italy and Spain. PBMCs, B-cell-depleted T cells, or T cells were the source of the cDNA or gDNA that made up the material.

The sample was peripheral blood. This sequence joins TRBV6-5 and TRBJ2-7, with 9 bases that match TRBD2. This receptor was identified in a woman between 45 and 60 years old with acute or convalescent COVID-19. CDR3 nucleotides: TGTGCCAGCAGACTTAGCGGGAGTAACTACGAGCAGTACTTC. Its protein is CASRLSGSNYEQYF.